These 25 T cell receptor beta chains were sequenced from one sample in a study of shared clonotypes between healthy human individuals. Naive CD8 cells, CD45RO-negative and positively selected for CCR7, excluded terminally differentiated effector memory CD45RA+ cells. The repertoire was sequenced with immunoSEQ multiplex PCR; TCRdb's copy has only in-frame clones and lacks some. This table holds about 2.1 million clones, roughly 91% found once. Sample: naive CD8+ T cells from PBMCs. The receptor set was obtained from a man between 18 and 29 years old in good health. Some clones in this sample may be carry-over from other donors' samples.

This chain connects TRBV15 to TRBJ1-4; D unresolved. With 0 bases removed from V and 4 bases from J, the gap between germline ends came to 9 bases. The CDR3 contains 15 residues. Germline-derived CDR1 and CDR2 are LNHNV and YYDKDF (reference sequence). The CDR3 DNA reads as TGTGCCACCAGCAGAGAGGACGGCTTTAATGAAAAACTGTTTTTT. This sequence encodes CATSREDGFNEKLFF.

This clone was picked up a small number of times. The chain carries TRBV7-9 and TRBJ1-1, with TRBD1 as a possible D gene (5 bases). V lost 6 bases to trimming and J lost 8 bases, with 13 bases between them. This CDR3 has 12 amino acids. Germline CDR1 SEHNR, CDR2 FQNEAQ (reference sequence). The CDR3 nucleotides read TGTGCCAGCAGTAGGGACGGGGGAGAAGCTTTCTTT. Translation: CASSRDGGEAFF.

V usage is TRBV27 and J usage is TRBJ2-1; 8 bases are shared with TRBD2. The CDR3 is 15 amino acids. CDR1 MNHEY and CDR2 SMNVEV come from the germline V gene (reference sequence). V gave up 4 bases and J gave up 2 bases; unmatched junction bases: 4. The CDR3 DNA reads TGTGCCAGCAGTTACACTAGCGGAGCCTACAATGAGCAGTTCTTC. Residues: CASSYTSGAYNEQFF.

The chain is built from TRBV6-1 and TRBJ2-3, with D maybe TRBD1 (5 bases). Trimming took off 6 bases at V and 4 bases at J, with 17 bases between the two ends. The CDR3 runs to 15 residues. Germline V CDR1 and CDR2: MNHNS, SASEGT. The CDR3 nucleotides are TGTGCCAGCAGCCCCACGTCAGGGTCCCCAGATACGCAGTATTTT. As protein: CASSPTSGSPDTQYF.

This clone was detected only once. The chain has TRBV7-8 and TRBJ2-7; 10 positions agree with TRBD2. The V gene end was trimmed by 6 bases and the J gene end by 6 bases; junction bases not matched to a gene: 11. Germline V gene sequence: CDR1 SGHVS, CDR2 FQNEAQ. CDR3 length: 15 residues. The CDR3 DNA is TGTGCCAGCAGGAGGCTAGCGGGAGTATCCGGCGAGCAGTACTTC. As protein: CASRRLAGVSGEQYF. The variable domain in full, completed from reference TRBV7-8 and TRBJ2-7, reads GAGVSQSPRYKVAKRGQDVALRCDPISGHVSLFWYQQALGQGPEFLTYFQNEAQLDKSGLPSDRFFAERPEGSVSTLKIQRTQQEDSAVYLCASRRLAGVSGEQYFGPGTRLTVT.

The chain uses TRBV28 and TRBJ1-5; no definite D call. Trimming shortened V by 6 bases and J by 0 bases, and 24 bases separated the two germline ends. Germline loops: CDR1 MDHEN, CDR2 SYDVKM. This CDR3 is built from 19 residues. The DNA for the CDR3 is TGTGCCAGCAGCCCCCAACGCGGTTGGCAGACCTATAGCAATCAGCCCCAGCATTTT. Translated, it gives CASSPQRGWQTYSNQPQHF.

The chain is built from TRBV27 and TRBJ1-2; TRBD1 matches at 7 bases. This CDR3 spans 15 amino acids. Trimming took 6 bases from V and 3 from J; bases not matched to a gene: 10. Germline values: CDR1 MNHEY, CDR2 SMNVEV (reference sequence). The CDR3, as DNA: TGTGCCAGCAGGAGAACAGGGGCGACGTACTATGGCTACACCTTC. Its protein product is CASRRTGATYYGYTF.

This clone is a singleton in its sample. The J gene is TRBJ1-1, the V gene TRBV28; D remains unclear. The CDR3 contains 15 residues. The V end was cut by 5 bases, the J end by 0 bases, with 13 bases between. Germline CDR1 is MDHEN and CDR2 is SYDVKM. DNA of the CDR3: TGTGCCAGCAGTCTACAGCTGGCCATGAACACTGAAGCTTTCTTT. Translated: CASSLQLAMNTEAFF.

The gene calls are TRBV19 and TRBJ1-1; D ambiguous. Trimming removed 0 bases at V and 10 bases at J, with 18 bases between. The CDR3 has 15 amino acids. Germline V CDR1 and CDR2: LNHDA, SQIVND (reference sequence). The CDR3: CASSIDPSMEAGAFF. The CDR3 DNA reads as TGTGCCAGTAGTATAGACCCGTCGATGGAGGCTGGAGCTTTCTTT.

The chain carries TRBV2 and TRBJ2-1; weak D call: TRBD2 (5 bases). The ends were cut back, 7 bases at V and 6 bases at J, with 16 bases in the middle. CDR3 length: 14 residues. Germline values: CDR1 SNHLY, CDR2 FYNNEI. The CDR3 region is CASMIGIAINEQFF. The CDR3 bases are TGTGCCAGCATGATCGGGATCGCCATCAATGAGCAGTTCTTC. The complete variable domain, with remaining parts taken from reference TRBV2 and TRBJ2-1, reads EPEVTQTPSHQVTQMGQEVILRCVPISNHLYFYWYRQILGQKVEFLVSFYNNEISEKSEIFDDQFSVERPDGSNFTLKIRSTKLEDSAMYFCASMIGIAINEQFFGPGTRLTVL.

The gene calls are TRBV7-6 and TRBJ2-7; perhaps TRBD1 as D (5 bases). CDR1 and CDR2 (germline): SGHVS, FNYEAQ. The V end lost 4 bases, the J end lost 2 bases, and 18 bases lay between the germline ends. There are 16 residues in the CDR3. Here the CDR3 reads CASSSSRASLPYEQYF. The CDR3, as DNA: TGTGCCAGCAGCTCCTCCAGGGCCTCTCTCCCCTACGAGCAGTACTTC. Full variable domain (remainder filled in from reference TRBV7-6 and TRBJ2-7): GAGVSQSPRYKVTKRGQDVALRCDPISGHVSLYWYRQALGQGPEFLTYFNYEAQQDKSGLPNDRFSAERPEGSISTLTIQRTEQRDSAMYRCASSSSRASLPYEQYFGPGTRLTVT.

This chain links TRBV5-4 with TRBJ2-1; TRBD1 might be the D (5 bases). V lost 3 bases and J lost 1, with 11 bases in between. This CDR3 has 15 residues. Germline V gives CDR1 SGHNT, CDR2 YYREEE (reference sequence). In DNA, the CDR3 is TGTGCCAGCAGCTACCAGGGTCCTTCCTACAATGAGCAGTTCTTC. Translated, it gives CASSYQGPSYNEQFF.

This chain joins TRBV13 and TRBJ2-3; TRBD2 matches at 13 bases. The V and J ends lost 6 bases and 1 base, in that order; junction bases with no gene match: 7. CDR3 length: 17 amino acids. Germline V gene lookup returns CDR1 PRHDT and CDR2 FYEKMQ (reference sequence). The CDR3 nucleotides are TGTGCCAGCAGTTTCCGGACTAGCGGGAGTGGCACAGATACGCAGTATTTT. Protein: CASSFRTSGSGTDTQYF.

The chain combines TRBV13 with TRBJ2-3; D unresolved. The germline V gene has CDR1 PRHDT and CDR2 FYEKMQ (reference sequence). The V and J ends lost 5 bases and 5 bases respectively, with 14 bases between them. The CDR3 extends over 14 amino acids. The CDR3 nucleotides read TGTGCCAGCAGCGGAAGGCGAGTCAGAGATACGCAGTATTTT. The encoded protein is CASSGRRVRDTQYF.

The chain combines TRBV4-1 with TRBJ2-3; weak D call: TRBD2 (6 bases). V was cut by 0 bases and J by 7 bases, with 17 bases left in between. Looked up from germline, CDR1 is MGHRA and CDR2 is YSYEKL. This CDR3 is 16 amino acids long. This CDR3 is CASSQDGASARNTQYF. The CDR3 DNA reads as TGCGCCAGCAGCCAAGATGGGGCTAGCGCAAGAAATACGCAGTATTTT.

The J gene is TRBJ2-1, the V gene TRBV2; tentatively, D is TRBD1 or TRBD2 (5 bases each). CDR3 length: 12 amino acids. CDR1 and CDR2 from the germline V gene are SNHLY and FYNNEI. With 6 bases removed from V and 9 bases from J, the gap between germline ends came to 12 bases. In DNA, the CDR3 is TGTGCCAGCAGCCACGCAGGGACTGAGCAGTTCTTC. This encodes CASSHAGTEQFF.

This chain's CDR3 is CASSYRREFGRETQYF. For the CDR3, the DNA is TGTGCCAGCAGCTACCGGCGGGAGTTCGGCAGAGAGACCCAGTACTTC. The V and J genes are TRBV5-4 and TRBJ2-5; 7 bases match TRBD2. Unmatched junction bases numbered 12, after V lost 3 bases and J lost 4 bases. The CDR3 has 16 amino acids. Germline CDR1 and CDR2: SGHNT and YYREEE (reference sequence).

The V call is TRBV11-2, the J call TRBJ2-1; no reliable D call. Germline lookup yields CDR1 SGHAT and CDR2 FQNNGV. V gave up 6 bases and J gave up 5 bases, with 14 bases separating them. The CDR3 runs 14 residues. The CDR3 DNA follows: TGTGCCAGCAGTCGCACTGGCTGGGACAATGAGCAGTTCTTC. The encoded protein is CASSRTGWDNEQFF.

This clone was detected once. The chain carries TRBV1 and TRBJ2-7; the D call in the table, TRBD2, was not verified against the DNA. TRBV1 is designated a pseudogene. The CDR3 runs to 18 residues. The CDR3 sequence is CTSSHGTSGRGGLYEQYF. Here the CDR3 DNA reads TGCACCAGCAGCCACGGGACTAGCGGGAGGGGGGGTCTCTACGAGCAGTACTTC.

The V call is TRBV9, the J call TRBJ1-2; D is uncertain. Germline assignment: CDR1 SGDLS and CDR2 YYNGEE. V was pared by 0 bases and J by 5 bases, with 14 bases between. The CDR3 contains 15 residues. The CDR3 region is CASSVAVGAGYGYTF. The CDR3 DNA is TGTGCCAGCAGCGTAGCCGTGGGCGCCGGATATGGCTACACCTTC.

The chain uses TRBV11-2 and TRBJ1-2; no clear D. The CDR3 loop spans 14 amino acids. V lost 1 base and J lost 7, with 13 bases in between. Germline CDR1 and CDR2: SGHAT and FQNNGV. The CDR3 DNA is TGTGCCAGCAGCTTAGGTGGAGGACGGAGTGGCTACACCTTC. Encoded protein: CASSLGGGRSGYTF.

The V and J genes are TRBV7-9 and TRBJ1-2, with 7 bases identical to TRBD1. The ends lost 1 base at V and 0 bases at J; junction bases unmatched: 11. The germline V gene has CDR1 SEHNR and CDR2 FQNEAQ (reference sequence). The CDR3 spans 18 residues. The CDR3: CASSLGQGQTISNYGYTF. The CDR3 nucleotides read TGTGCCAGCAGCTTAGGACAGGGTCAAACTATTTCTAACTATGGCTACACCTTC.

The rearrangement joins TRBV28 to TRBJ1-2; 8 bases map to TRBD1. CDR3 size: 18 residues. Germline CDR1 MDHEN, CDR2 SYDVKM. The V segment lost 3 bases and the J segment 3 bases; nucleotides outside the gene matches: 15. Here the CDR3 reads CASSFSFLGGTGDYGYTF. The CDR3 DNA is TGTGCCAGCAGTTTCTCCTTCTTGGGCGGGACAGGAGACTATGGCTACACCTTC.

This clone has only one observation. The CDR3 bases are TGCGCCAGCAGCCAAGAGGGGGGACAGGGCCACGAGCAGTACTTC. Translated: CASSQEGGQGHEQYF. This chain connects TRBV4-1 to TRBJ2-7; 9 bases match TRBD1. With V trimmed by 0 bases and J by 5 bases, 5 bases remained unmatched. This CDR3 spans 15 amino acids. Looked up from germline, CDR1 is MGHRA and CDR2 is YSYEKL.

In this sample, this clone turned up once. This chain connects TRBV7-9 to TRBJ2-4, with 9 bases aligning to TRBD1. This CDR3 comprises 14 residues. V was clipped by 4 bases and J by 8 bases; unmatched bases: 6. CDR1 is SEHNR and CDR2 is FQNEAQ in the germline V gene (reference sequence). CDR3 region: CASSSTGGEDIQYF. The CDR3 DNA is TGTGCCAGCAGCTCCACAGGGGGCGAGGACATTCAGTACTTC.